This is a list of T cell receptor beta chains from one sample in a study of shared clonotypes between healthy human individuals. TCRdb keeps only in-frame clones here, not all; method: immunoSEQ multiplex PCR. The data hold about 1 million clones, with around 76% observed a single time. Sequencing input: memory CD4+ T cells sorted from blood. These receptors originate from a man aged 18 to 29 in good health. The CDR3 runs from the conserved cysteine through the conserved F or W. The D gene is left open where the match is weak. Some rows mark clone size as missing; the rest say once, few, many or name a class of expanded clone.

TRBJ2-1	TRBV11-2	TRBD1	once	TGTGCCAGCAGCTCTGGACAGGGAATTATAGGTGAGCAGTTCTTC	CASSSGQGIIGEQFF
TRBJ1-6	TRBV7-6	TRBD1	NA	TGTGCCAGCAGCCGAACCGATAAGGGGGCAACTGCCTATAATTCACCCCTCCACTTT	CASSRTDKGATAYNSPLHF
TRBJ2-5	TRBV10-3	NA	NA	TGTGCCATCAGCGGGGGAGGTAACCAAGAGACCCAGTACTTC	CAISGGGNQETQYF
TRBJ2-2	TRBV2	NA	NA	TGTGCCAGCAGTGAATCGGCAGCACGAGCCACCGGGGAGCTGTTTTTT	CASSESAARATGELFF
TRBJ1-5	TRBV10-3	NA	NA	TGTGCCATCAGTGAGTCGACAATGGGGAGCAATCAGCCCCAGCATTTT	CAISESTMGSNQPQHF
TRBJ2-7	TRBV5-6	TRBD1	NA	TGTGCCAGCAGCTTGGGCCCGCCGGGACAGGGGGTACGGAAGCAGTACTTC	CASSLGPPGQGVRKQYF
TRBJ2-2	TRBV29-1	NA	NA	TGCAGCGTTGAAGGGGGCGCCGGGACCGGGGAGCTGTTTTTT	CSVEGGAGTGELFF
TRBJ2-3	TRBV7-8	NA	NA	TGTGCCAGCAGCTTAGAAGGGACCCGGGGTAGCACAGATACGCAGTATTTT	CASSLEGTRGSTDTQYF
TRBJ2-1	TRBV5-1	TRBD2	NA	TGCGCCAGCAGCTCCGGACTAGCGGGGGCCACCGTGGATGAGCAGTTCTTC	CASSSGLAGATVDEQFF
TRBJ2-2	TRBV5-6	TRBD1	NA	TGTGCCAGCAGCTTTGGGACAGGCAACACCGGGGAGCTGTTTTTT	CASSFGTGNTGELFF
TRBJ2-2	TRBV7-9	TRBD2	NA	TGTGCCAGCAGCTTCGGCTTCACTAGCGGGAGGGACACCGGGGAGCTGTTTTTT	CASSFGFTSGRDTGELFF
TRBJ1-2	TRBV5-6	TRBD1	few	TGTGCCAGCAGCCAAGGACAGGGCGTGGGTGGCTACACCTTC	CASSQGQGVGGYTF
TRBJ2-3	TRBV7-2	NA	NA	TGTGCCAGCAGCCCTGCCTTAGGGGGAGCGGATACGCAGTATTTT	CASSPALGGADTQYF
TRBJ2-1	TRBV27	NA	few	TGTGCCAGCAGTCTTACCTCTTGGGCGTACAATGAGCAGTTCTTC	CASSLTSWAYNEQFF
TRBJ1-1	TRBV2	NA	few	TGTGCCAGCAGTGATAGGACTGAAGCTTTCTTT	CASSDRTEAFF
TRBJ2-3	TRBV30	TRBD1	NA	TGTGCCTGGAGTTTAGGGACAGACACAGATACGCAGTATTTT	CAWSLGTDTDTQYF
TRBJ1-4	TRBV5-5	NA	NA	TGTGCCAGCAGCGAGCCTAACAGTTCAGGTCTAGGAAAACTGTTTTTT	CASSEPNSSGLGKLFF
TRBJ1-1	TRBV4-2	NA	NA	TGTGCCAGCAGCCAAAAAACCGGGACACGTGACATGAACACTGAAGCTTTCTTT	CASSQKTGTRDMNTEAFF
TRBJ2-3	TRBV9	TRBD1	few	TGTGCCAGCAGCGCCCGGGACAGGATCACAGATACGCAGTATTTT	CASSARDRITDTQYF
TRBJ2-1	TRBV5-4	TRBD1	NA	TGTGCCAGCAGCTTAGACAGGGAGTCCTACAATAAGCAGTTCTTC	CASSLDRESYNKQFF
TRBJ2-5	TRBV7-9	TRBD2	NA	TGTGCCAGCAGCCCCTCAGTTATTAGCGGGGGTCCTAAAGAGACCCAGTACTTC	CASSPSVISGGPKETQYF
TRBJ1-2	TRBV29-1	TRBD1	NA	TGCAGCGTTGGGGGACAGGGGTTTGGCTACACCTTC	CSVGGQGFGYTF
TRBJ1-5	TRBV19	NA	NA	TGTGCCAGTAGTATTAGTGCAGGGCCAGGTCAGCCCCAGCATTTT	CASSISAGPGQPQHF
TRBJ2-7	TRBV28	NA	NA	TGTGCCAGCAGTTTAATGACCGTAGGCTCCTACGAGCAGTACTTC	CASSLMTVGSYEQYF
TRBJ1-6	TRBV6-5	NA	NA	TGTGCCAGCAGTTTTAGGGCAAGGGGCGTGAATTCACCCCTCCACTTT	CASSFRARGVNSPLHF
TRBJ2-4	TRBV2	TRBD2	NA	TGTGCCAGCAATTTAGGGACGGGGGGTGCCATTCAGTACTTC	CASNLGTGGAIQYF
TRBJ2-7	TRBV5-4	NA	NA	TGTGCCAGCAGCTTCTCCGGGAAGAACTACGAGCAGTACTTC	CASSFSGKNYEQYF
TRBJ1-1	TRBV6-1	NA	NA	TGTGCCAGCAGTGAAGTTCGTCGGGGTGAACAGCGGAACACTGAAGCTTTCTTT	CASSEVRRGEQRNTEAFF
TRBJ1-2	TRBV7-2	TRBD1	NA	TGTGCCAGCACCCTGGGACAGGGGCCTAGGTCCTATGGCTACACCTTC	CASTLGQGPRSYGYTF
TRBJ2-3	TRBV14	NA	NA	TGTGCCAGCAGCCAAGATGTTAGCGGCACAGATACGCAGTATTTT	CASSQDVSGTDTQYF
TRBJ1-6	TRBV19	TRBD1	NA	TGTGCCAGTAGTATCGGCGGGACAGATAATTCACCCCTCCACTTT	CASSIGGTDNSPLHF
TRBJ1-2	TRBV18	NA	NA	TGTGCCAGCTCACTCGGGAGGGACATCTACTATGGCTACACCTTC	CASSLGRDIYYGYTF
TRBJ2-3	TRBV7-9	NA	NA	TGTGCCAGCAGCCCGATGGGTTCTCAATTTAGCACAGATACGCAGTATTTT	CASSPMGSQFSTDTQYF